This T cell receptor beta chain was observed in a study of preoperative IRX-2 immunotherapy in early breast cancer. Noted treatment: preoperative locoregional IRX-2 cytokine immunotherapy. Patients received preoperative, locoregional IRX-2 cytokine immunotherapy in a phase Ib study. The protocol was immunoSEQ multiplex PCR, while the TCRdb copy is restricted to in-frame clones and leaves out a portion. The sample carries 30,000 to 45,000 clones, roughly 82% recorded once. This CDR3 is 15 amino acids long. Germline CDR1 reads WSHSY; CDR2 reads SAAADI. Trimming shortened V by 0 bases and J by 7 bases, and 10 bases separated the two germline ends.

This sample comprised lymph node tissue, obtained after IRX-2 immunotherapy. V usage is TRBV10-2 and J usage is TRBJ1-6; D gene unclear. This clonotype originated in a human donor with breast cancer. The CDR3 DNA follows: TGCGCCAGCAGTGAGTCGAGGATGAAAAATTCACCCCTCCACTTT. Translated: CASSESRMKNSPLHF.